This T cell receptor (beta chain) appears in the sequencing data of a study of OX40 agonist ivuxolimab in advanced cancers. Some clones are missing from TCRdb's copy, which holds only in-frame ones; the method was immunoSEQ multiplex PCR. There are 95,000 to 100,000 clones in the sample; about 84% occur only once, and around 5.8% lies in the top ten. CDR3 length equals 15 residues. V trimming: 5 bases; J trimming: 6 bases; junction bases outside the gene matches: 10. The germline CDR1 and CDR2 sequences are SGHTA and FQGNSA. The chain recombines TRBV7-2 with TRBJ2-3; 8 bases align to TRBD1. Here the sequenced sample was CD4+ or CD8+ T cells sorted from blood, taken in a trial of the OX40 agonist ivuxolimab. This TCR came from an adult with an advanced solid tumor such as melanoma, head and neck, liver or kidney cancer. The CDR3 spells CASSPPGGRMDTQYF. In DNA, the CDR3 is TGTGCCAGCAGCCCGCCAGGGGGCAGGATGGATACGCAGTATTTT.